These T cell receptor beta chains were read from a single sample in a study of T cells in Graves' hyperthyroidism and ophthalmopathy. TCRdb recomputed calls from the multiplex PCR reads with MiXCR, one row per CDR3 protein. The sample contains hundreds of thousands of distinct CDR3 sequences, 38% of which appear only once. The specimen was blood. These TCRs come from a man younger than 35 with Graves' hyperthyroidism. CDR3s include the opening cysteine and the closing phenylalanine or tryptophan. D genes are given only for firm matches. Part of the rows lack a size; the others show once, few, many or a class for expanded clones.

TRBJ2-5	few	TRBV7-8	TRBD2	CASSQGGSGQETQYF	TGTGCCAGCAGCCAAGGCGGGAGCGGGCAAGAGACCCAGTACTTC
TRBJ2-2	few	TRBV4-1	TRBD1	CASSQDDQGASLFF	TGCGCCAGCAGCCAAGATGACCAGGGGGCATCCCTGTTTTTT
TRBJ1-1	.	TRBV12-3/TRBV12-4	TRBD1	CASSPQGPNTEASF	TGTGCCAGCTCACCACAGGGGCCAAATACTGAAGCTTCCTTT
TRBJ1-4	many	TRBV20-1	.	CSARERSEKLFF	TGCAGTGCTAGAGAGAGAAGCGAAAAACTGTTTTTT
TRBJ1-4	.	TRBV19	.	CASSITGTNEKLFF	TGTGCCAGTAGTATAACCGGGACAAATGAAAAACTGTTTTTT
TRBJ2-7	few	TRBV12-3/TRBV12-4	TRBD1	CASSYSGQGVEEQYF	TGTGCCAGCAGTTACTCGGGACAGGGGGTCGAGGAGCAGTACTTC
TRBJ2-7	.	TRBV6-5	.	CASSYSAGSYEQYF	TGTGCCAGCAGTTACTCAGCGGGTAGCTACGAGCAGTACTTC
TRBJ2-3	.	TRBV29-1	.	CSVDRGGLPTDTQYF	TGCAGCGTTGACCGAGGAGGGCTCCCCACAGATACGCAGTATTTT
TRBJ2-6	.	TRBV15	.	CATSSSGALGSGANVLTF	TGTGCCACCAGCAGTTCGGGGGCTTTAGGCTCTGGGGCCAACGTCCTGACTTTC
TRBJ2-2	few	TRBV20-1	.	CSAPGTGELFF	TGCAGTGCGCCCGGGACAGGGGAGCTGTTTTTT
TRBJ1-5	.	TRBV7-2	TRBD1	CASSPVGQGRNSNQPQHF	TGTGCCAGCAGCCCGGTGGGACAGGGGAGAAATAGCAATCAGCCCCAGCATTTT
TRBJ1-6	.	TRBV2	.	CASPYEGRSNSPLHF	TGTGCCAGCCCCTACGAGGGACGGAGTAATTCACCCCTCCACTTT
TRBJ1-6	.	TRBV5-1	TRBD1	CASSTGQGNSPLHF	TGCGCCAGCAGCACCGGACAGGGCAATTCACCCCTCCACTTT
TRBJ2-4	.	TRBV2	TRBD1	CASSERTGTLIQYF	TGTGCCAGCAGTGAACGGACAGGGACCCTTATTCAGTACTTC
TRBJ2-7	.	TRBV5-1	TRBD1	CASSFATGEIYEQYF	TGCGCCAGCAGCTTCGCGACAGGGGAAATCTACGAGCAGTACTTC
TRBJ1-5	few	TRBV6-5	.	CASRLGSFPNQPQHF	TGTGCCAGCAGACTCGGGAGTTTTCCAAATCAGCCCCAGCATTTT
TRBJ2-7	.	TRBV5-1	.	CASSLGSGSREQYF	TGCGCCAGCAGCTTAGGATCGGGCTCGAGGGAGCAGTACTTC
TRBJ2-7	few	TRBV13	.	CASSLVGGGSYEQYF	TGTGCCAGCAGCTTAGTTGGCGGGGGCTCATACGAGCAGTACTTC
TRBJ1-5	.	TRBV6-5	.	CASSYHAGEQPQHF	TGTGCCAGCAGTTACCACGCAGGTGAGCAGCCCCAGCATTTT
TRBJ2-7	.	TRBV7-8	.	CASSSLGGAREQYF	TGTGCCAGCAGCTCGTTGGGCGGGGCGAGGGAGCAGTACTTC
TRBJ1-1	many	TRBV2	.	CASRGTGLNTEAFF	TGTGCCAGCAGGGGGACCGGTCTGAACACTGAAGCTTTCTTT
TRBJ2-3	.	TRBV24-1	TRBD1	CATSDLGDPGQTQYF	TGTGCCACCAGTGACCTGGGGGACCCGGGACAGACGCAGTATTTT
TRBJ1-2	.	TRBV5-4	.	CASSLGGGQGNNYGYTF	TGTGCCAGCAGCTTGGGAGGTGGCCAGGGAAATAACTATGGCTACACCTTC
TRBJ1-3	few	TRBV12-3/TRBV12-4	.	CASSLRLSGNTIYF	TGTGCCAGCAGTTTACGGTTATCCGGAAACACCATATATTTT
TRBJ2-7	few	TRBV12-3/TRBV12-4	.	CASSLQRHEQYF	TGTGCCAGCAGTTTACAGAGACACGAGCAGTACTTC
TRBJ2-5	.	TRBV12-3/TRBV12-4	TRBD1	CASSSTGDPETQYF	TGTGCCAGCAGCTCAACAGGGGATCCAGAGACCCAGTACTTC
TRBJ2-5	many	TRBV29-1	TRBD2	CSAVLAGGNEETQYF	TGCAGCGCCGTACTAGCGGGGGGGAATGAGGAGACCCAGTACTTC
TRBJ2-2	many	TRBV29-1	.	CSVDSHSTGELFF	TGCAGCGTTGATTCTCATTCAACCGGGGAGCTGTTTTTT
TRBJ1-3	many	TRBV6-6	TRBD1	CASSRTGTGNTIYF	TGTGCCAGCAGTCGGACAGGGACTGGAAACACCATATATTTT
TRBJ1-1	.	TRBV25-1	.	CADRFRSTEAFF	TGTGCCGACAGGTTTCGGAGCACTGAAGCTTTCTTT
TRBJ1-2	many	TRBV7-9	TRBD1	CASSPAGTGGFGYTF	TGTGCCAGCAGCCCCGCCGGGACAGGGGGCTTTGGCTACACCTTC
TRBJ1-1	few	TRBV7-2	.	CASSSQGSMNTEAFF	TGTGCCAGCAGCTCCCAGGGCTCAATGAACACTGAAGCTTTCTTT
TRBJ2-7	many	TRBV24-1	.	CATSDPGRGDEQYF	TGTGCCACCAGTGATCCAGGCCGCGGCGACGAGCAGTACTTC
TRBJ1-1	many	TRBV7-9	.	CASTGDTEAFF	TGTGCCAGCACAGGGGACACTGAAGCTTTCTTT
TRBJ1-2	many	TRBV2	.	CASRVTNYGYTF	TGTGCCAGCAGGGTTACTAACTATGGCTACACCTTC
TRBJ2-7	.	TRBV10-3	TRBD2	CAISGEGKVSYEQYF	TGTGCCATCAGTGGGGAGGGGAAGGTTTCCTACGAGCAGTACTTC
TRBJ1-1	.	TRBV10-3	TRBD1	CAISEYLQGSTEAFF	TGTGCCATCAGTGAGTACCTACAGGGGAGTACTGAAGCTTTCTTT
TRBJ1-2	once	TRBV9	.	CASSVEGGRGYGYTF	TGTGCCAGCAGCGTAGAGGGGGGGCGAGGCTATGGCTACACCTTC
TRBJ2-7	few	TRBV12-3/TRBV12-4	TRBD1	CASSPDTAGQGDTYEQYF	TGTGCCAGCAGTCCAGATACGGCCGGACAGGGCGATACCTACGAGCAGTACTTC
TRBJ2-7	.	TRBV7-6	TRBD1	CAPRGQGPYEQYF	TGTGCCCCGCGGGGACAGGGACCCTACGAGCAGTACTTC
TRBJ2-7	few	TRBV2	TRBD1	CASSYSTGGGEQYF	TGTGCCAGCAGTTACTCGACAGGGGGCGGCGAGCAGTACTTC
TRBJ2-5	.	TRBV7-2	TRBD2	CASSLVAGELGYF	TGTGCCAGCAGCTTAGTAGCGGGAGAGTTAGGGTACTTC
TRBJ1-5	many	TRBV2	TRBD1	CASSADREVQPQHF	TGTGCCAGCAGTGCGGACAGGGAGGTCCAGCCCCAGCATTTT
TRBJ1-2	many	TRBV6-5	.	CASSYPGSGPYGYTF	TGTGCCAGCAGTTACCCCGGGTCTGGTCCCTATGGCTACACCTTC
TRBJ2-7	many	TRBV15	.	CATSRDPASGQYF	TGTGCCACCAGCAGAGATCCGGCCAGTGGGCAGTACTTC
TRBJ1-6	few	TRBV9	TRBD1	CASSASGGGRLSPLHF	TGTGCCAGCAGCGCTTCAGGGGGGGGGCGCCTTTCACCCCTCCACTTT
TRBJ1-1	many	TRBV2	.	CASSSTTMNTEAFF	TGTGCCAGCTCAAGTACAACAATGAACACTGAAGCTTTCTTT
TRBJ1-6	few	TRBV7-8	TRBD1	CASSLAKGGGGSPLHF	TGTGCCAGCAGCTTAGCAAAAGGGGGCGGCGGATCACCCCTCCACTTT
TRBJ2-2	.	TRBV2	TRBD1	CASSVEETGGSGTGELFF	TGTGCCAGCAGTGTAGAGGAGACAGGGGGGTCTGGCACCGGGGAGCTGTTTTTT
TRBJ1-2	few	TRBV18	.	CASSPPGVTYGYTF	TGTGCCAGCTCACCACCCGGGGTTACTTATGGCTACACCTTC
TRBJ2-6	.	TRBV9	.	CASSTDNYSGANVLTF	TGTGCCAGCAGCACCGACAACTACTCTGGGGCCAACGTCCTGACTTTC
TRBJ2-7	few	TRBV4-1	.	CASSQVTGWSEQYF	TGCGCCAGCAGCCAAGTTACAGGTTGGAGCGAGCAGTACTTC
TRBJ2-2	.	TRBV11-2	.	CASSRGWRTNTGELFF	TGTGCCAGCAGCCGGGGGTGGAGGACGAACACCGGGGAGCTGTTTTTT
TRBJ2-5	.	TRBV20-1	.	CSARDPVGSETQYF	TGCAGTGCTAGAGATCCGGTGGGGTCTGAGACCCAGTACTTC